This T cell receptor (beta chain) stems from a study of blood T cell repertoires in COVID-19. About the research overall: There were acute and convalescent COVID-19 samples, and they came from the United States, Italy and Spain. Sample material is recorded as cDNA or gDNA derived from T cells, B-cell-depleted T cells, or PBMCs.

Study processing details: Reference gene primer amplification in the assay estimated nucleated cell counts. Some clones are missing from TCRdb's copy, which holds only in-frame ones; the method was immunoSEQ multiplex PCR. The D gene and trimming were derived from the DNA, and the V and J assignments and clone size from that table. Of about 56,000 clones listed, roughly 84% are singletons. This CDR3 has 17 residues. V dropped 7 bases and J dropped 0 bases, with 19 bases sitting between them. Germline V gene lookup returns CDR1 LNHDA and CDR2 SQIVND (reference sequence). This chain connects TRBV19 to TRBJ2-1; possibly TRBD1 for D (7 bases). The sequenced material came from peripheral blood. The TCR sequence derives from an elderly woman with acute or convalescent COVID-19. The DNA for the CDR3 is TGTGCCAGTACCCCAGGGGGGCTTTTGAGCTCCTACAATGAGCAGTTCTTC. It encodes CASTPGGLLSSYNEQFF. Supplemented by reference TRBV19 and TRBJ2-1, the full variable domain reads DGGITQSPKYLFRKEGQNVTLSCEQNLNHDAMYWYRQDPGQGLRLIYYSQIVNDFQKGDIAEGYSVSREKKESFPLTVTSAQKNPTAFYLCASTPGGLLSSYNEQFFGPGTRLTVL.